The T cell receptor (beta chain) described here comes from a study of OX40 agonist ivuxolimab in advanced cancers. This table comes from immunoSEQ multiplex PCR, and its TCRdb copy is limited to in-frame clones, with some not included. The sample has 50,000 to 85,000 clones; under 85% are singletons. People who had autoimmune disease history or systemic immunosuppression were excluded. This CDR3 spans 17 amino acids. V lost 4 bases, J lost 2 bases, and 12 bases stayed unmatched. CDR1 is SGHVS and CDR2 is FNYEAQ in the germline V gene. In its sample, this clone was seen a few times. The sequence was collected from an adult with an advanced solid tumor such as melanoma, head and neck, liver or kidney cancer. The rearrangement joins TRBV7-6 to TRBJ1-2; 8 nucleotides align to TRBD1. The sequenced sample was CD4+ or CD8+ T cells sorted from blood, obtained in a trial of the OX40 agonist ivuxolimab. As DNA, the CDR3 is TGTGCCAGCAGCTATGGCAGGGGGCAAACCCTAAACTATGGCTACACCTTC. Its translation is CASSYGRGQTLNYGYTF.